The next 29 T cell receptor beta chains were all read from a single sample in a study of spatial heterogeneity in lung cancer. TCRdb re-analysed the 5' RACE reads in MiXCR, keeping a single row per CDR3 protein. The sample consists of more than 30,000 distinct CDR3 sequences, around 5.8% of them appearing once. Sample time point: sample taken at primary tumor resection. Extraction of whole RNA from tumor, nontumor lung or frozen PBMC preceded unsorted sequencing. This specimen consisted of PBMCs, obtained at surgery. These receptors were taken from a male donor with early-stage non-small cell lung cancer.

V usage is TRBV11-3 and J usage is TRBJ1-3, with TRBD1 identical over 10 bases. The CDR3 sequence is 20 residues long. Germline V gene data show CDR1 as SGHNT and CDR2 as YENEEA. The ends lost 5 bases at V and 4 bases at J; junction bases unmatched: 20. CDR3 bases: TGTGCCAGCAGCAGAAGCGGACGGGACAGGGGTCCGCCAAAAGGAAACACCATATATTTT. Protein: CASSRSGRDRGPPKGNTIYF.

This clonotype was counted at least ten times. The V call is TRBV5-6, the J call TRBJ1-5; D unclear. V lost 0 bases, J lost 0 bases, and 7 bases lay in between. The CDR3 has 15 residues. The germline CDR1 and CDR2 sequences are SGHDT and YYEEEE. The CDR3 DNA reads as TGTGCCAGCAGCTTGGGCTGGGTTAGCAATCAGCCCCAGCATTTT. It codes for CASSLGWVSNQPQHF. Looking up the rest from reference TRBV5-6 and TRBJ1-5 gives the full variable domain: DAGVTQSPTHLIKTRGQQVTLRCSPKSGHDTVSWYQQALGQGPQFIFQYYEEEERQRGNFPDRFSGHQFPNYSSELNVNALLLGDSALYLCASSLGWVSNQPQHFGDGTRLSIL.

This clonotype was counted ten times or more. The chain employs TRBV5-1 and TRBJ2-7, with TRBD1 matching over 10 bases. This CDR3 region has 17 residues. V dropped 2 bases and J dropped 2; count of bases not matched to a gene: 10. Germline-derived CDR1 and CDR2 are SGHRS and YFSETQ. Here the CDR3 DNA reads TGCGCCAGCAGCTTCAACAGCGGACAGGGGGACGCCTACGAGCAGTACTTC. Translating gives CASSFNSGQGDAYEQYF.

This clonotype was counted at least ten times. The chain couples TRBV12-3 or TRBV12-4 to TRBJ1-1; D is perhaps TRBD1 (5 bases). V was pared by 6 bases and J by 5 bases, with 7 bases between. The CDR3 runs 11 residues. DNA for the CDR3: TGTGCCAGCAGGGAGGGGACTGAAGCTTTCTTT. It encodes CASREGTEAFF.

This clonotype was seen ten or more times. This chain links TRBV5-1 with TRBJ2-5; D possibly corresponds to TRBD2 (6 bases). V was clipped by 1 base and J by 4 bases, with 8 bases between them. Germline CDR1 is SGHRS and CDR2 is YFSETQ. The CDR3 runs 13 residues. The CDR3 loop is CASSLQGGETQYF. CDR3 coding DNA: TGCGCCAGCAGCTTGCAGGGAGGAGAGACCCAGTACTTC.

In this sample, this clonotype turned up many times. The chain carries TRBV20-1 and TRBJ2-7; D possibly matches TRBD1 or TRBD2 (5 bases each). CDR1 and CDR2 from the germline V gene are DFQATT and SNEGSKA (reference sequence). The ends were cut back, 1 base at V and 5 bases at J, with 18 bases in the middle. The CDR3 consists of 15 residues. The CDR3 DNA reads TGCAGTGCTAGAGTCCCCACCAGGGAGAGGAACGAGCAGTACTTC. Protein product: CSARVPTRERNEQYF.

This clonotype has a count of ten or more. The chain combines TRBV6-5 with TRBJ2-7, with 13 bases aligning to TRBD2. V shed 0 bases and J 7 bases; nucleotides not matched to a gene: 3. The CDR3 has 15 amino acids. Germline V gene sequence: CDR1 MNHEY, CDR2 SVGAGI. CDR3 sequence: CASSYSGLAGNEQYF. The DNA for the CDR3 is TGTGCCAGCAGTTACTCGGGACTAGCGGGAAATGAGCAGTACTTC.

This clonotype was seen at least ten times. The DNA of the CDR3 is TGCGCCAGCAGCTTCCGGGCCCAAGAGGGGTATGGCTACACCTTC. It translates to CASSFRAQEGYGYTF. The V and J genes are TRBV5-1 and TRBJ1-2, with D possibly TRBD1 on 5 matching bases. Trimming took off 2 bases at V and 5 bases at J, with 16 bases between the two ends. Germline values: CDR1 SGHRS, CDR2 YFSETQ. This CDR3 is 15 amino acids long.

There are a few counts of this clonotype. The chain links TRBV6-2 or TRBV6-3 to TRBJ1-1; TRBD1 might be the D (5 bases). Trimming removed 9 bases at V and 0 bases at J, with 11 bases between. Germline loops: CDR1 MNHEY, CDR2 SVGEGT. This CDR3 region has 13 residues. The CDR3 spells CASGTEMNTEAFF. In DNA form, the CDR3 reads TGTGCCAGTGGGACGGAGATGAACACTGAAGCTTTCTTT.

This clonotype is medium-sized by share. The rearrangement links TRBV6-2 or TRBV6-3 to TRBJ1-1; 7 positions agree with TRBD1. The V gene's germline CDR1 is MNHEY and CDR2 SVGEGT. CDR3 length: 14 residues. Unmatched junction bases numbered 5, after V lost 5 bases and J lost 2 bases. The CDR3 bases are TGTGCCAGCAGTCAAGACAGGGTCAACACTGAAGCTTTCTTT. The encoded protein is CASSQDRVNTEAFF.

In its sample, this clonotype was seen a few times. J is TRBJ1-1 and V is TRBV3-1, with no clear D. The CDR3 has 13 amino acids. Germline CDR1 is LGHDT and CDR2 is YNNKEL (reference sequence). The V and J ends lost 1 base and 2 bases respectively, with 5 bases between them. In nucleotides, the CDR3 is TGTGCCAGCAGCCAAGGATATAACACTGAAGCTTTCTTT. As protein: CASSQGYNTEAFF.

V gene TRBV6-6 combines with J gene TRBJ1-2; D is perhaps TRBD1 (6 bases). The CDR3 has 12 amino acids. The V gene's germline CDR1 is MNHNY and CDR2 SVGAGI (reference sequence). Trimming took off 5 bases at V and 4 bases at J, with 8 bases between the two ends. CDR3 bases: TGTGCCAGCAGTCAGGGGACCTATGGCTACACCTTC. Amino acids: CASSQGTYGYTF.

This clonotype showed up just a few times. V and J are TRBV29-1 and TRBJ1-6, with D tentatively TRBD1 (6 bases). V lost 8 bases and J lost 4, with 12 bases in between. Germline V gene data show CDR1 as SQVTM and CDR2 as ANQGSEA. CDR3 length equals 13 residues. The CDR3 sequence is CSFRGGYNSPLHF. The CDR3 region has the DNA TGCAGCTTCCGAGGGGGGTATAATTCACCCCTCCACTTT.

The table lists this clonotype with many counts. This chain joins TRBV27 and TRBJ1-4; D uncertain. The germline V gene has CDR1 MNHEY and CDR2 SMNVEV (reference sequence). Trimming removed 0 bases at V and 8 bases at J, with 16 bases between. CDR3 length: 16 amino acids. This CDR3 reads CASSLSGIYYGEKLFF. CDR3 nucleotide sequence: TGTGCCAGCAGTTTATCCGGGATCTACTATGGAGAAAAACTGTTTTTT.

V is TRBV5-4 and J is TRBJ2-1; 8 nucleotides align to TRBD2. Germline V gene lookup returns CDR1 SGHNT and CDR2 YYREEE (reference sequence). Germline trimming cut 4 bases from V and 5 bases from J; bases unmatched to any gene: 8. The CDR3 has 15 residues. CDR3 residues: CASSPRPGGDNEQFF. CDR3 coding DNA: TGTGCCAGCAGCCCGAGGCCCGGGGGGGACAATGAGCAGTTCTTC. Together with reference TRBV5-4 and TRBJ2-1, the CDR3 gives the full variable domain: ETGVTQSPTHLIKTRGQQVTLRCSSQSGHNTVSWYQQALGQGPQFIFQYYREEENGRGNFPPRFSGLQFPNYSSELNVNALELDDSALYLCASSPRPGGDNEQFFGPGTRLTVL.

This clonotype was seen many times. The genes are TRBV5-1 and TRBJ2-3; 7 bases map to TRBD2. CDR1 is SGHRS and CDR2 is YFSETQ in the germline V gene. This CDR3 has 14 amino acids. The J segment lost 4 bases and the V segment lost 5 bases, leaving 7 bases of the junction unmatched. CDR3 loop: CASRLEGRADTQYF. The CDR3, as DNA: TGCGCCAGCAGACTCGAGGGGAGGGCAGATACGCAGTATTTT.

This clonotype occurred many times. The chain employs TRBV19 and TRBJ1-6; D uncertain. The V end lost 0 bases, the J end lost 9 bases, and 12 bases lay between the germline ends. Germline V gene data show CDR1 as LNHDA and CDR2 as SQIVND (reference sequence). This CDR3 region has 15 residues. Here the CDR3 DNA reads TGTGCCAGTAGTATAGATTGGAGGGCGGCTTCACCCCTCCACTTT. Translation gives CASSIDWRAASPLHF. The entire variable domain, with the rest obtained from reference TRBV19 and TRBJ1-6, is as follows: DGGITQSPKYLFRKEGQNVTLSCEQNLNHDAMYWYRQDPGQGLRLIYYSQIVNDFQKGDIAEGYSVSREKKESFPLTVTSAQKNPTAFYLCASSIDWRAASPLHFGNGTRLTVT.

In its sample, this clonotype was seen many times. This rearrangement joins TRBV28 to TRBJ1-1; TRBD1 might be the D (5 bases). V was cut by 3 bases and J by 11 bases, with 13 bases left in between. From germline, CDR1 is MDHEN and CDR2 SYDVKM. This CDR3 has 12 amino acids. The CDR3 here is CASSFLRRDAFF. DNA for the CDR3: TGTGCCAGCAGTTTCCTACGGAGGGACGCTTTCTTT.

At least ten counts were recorded for this clonotype. The chain joins TRBV28 to TRBJ2-3; no definite D call. Between the trimmed V and J ends, which lost 6 bases and 0 bases, there was a span of 10 bases. This CDR3 contains 14 residues. The germline gives CDR1 MDHEN, CDR2 SYDVKM. CDR3 DNA: TGTGCCAGCAGCCGGAGTACCAGCACAGATACGCAGTATTTT. Residues: CASSRSTSTDTQYF. Combining the CDR3 with reference TRBV28 and TRBJ2-3 gives the whole variable domain DVKVTQSSRYLVKRTGEKVFLECVQDMDHENMFWYRQDPGLGLRLIYFSYDVKMKEKGDIPEGYSVSREKKERFSLILESASTNQTSMYLCASSRSTSTDTQYFGPGTRLTVL.

The V and J genes are TRBV28 and TRBJ1-1; D remains ambiguous. The CDR3 totals 14 residues. In germline, CDR1 is MDHEN, CDR2 SYDVKM. Trimming removed 6 bases at V and 0 bases at J, with 11 bases between. In DNA form, the CDR3 reads TGTGCCAGCAGATCGGGCTTCATGAACACTGAAGCTTTCTTT. Protein sequence: CASRSGFMNTEAFF.

This clonotype came up many times. The CDR3 sequence is CSAREGQGAHEQYF. DNA for the CDR3: TGCAGTGCTAGGGAGGGACAGGGGGCCCACGAGCAGTACTTC. The chain recombines TRBV20-1 with TRBJ2-7, with TRBD1 matching over 12 bases. CDR1 is DFQATT, CDR2 SNEGSKA, per germline (reference sequence). With 3 bases clipped from V and 5 bases from J, the junction kept 5 bases outside the gene matches. This CDR3 has 14 residues.

This clonotype was seen only a few times. CDR3 bases: TGTGCCAGCAGCCCTTCAGGACAAAGGAACACTGAAGCTTTCTTT. It specifies CASSPSGQRNTEAFF. The V gene is TRBV9, the J gene TRBJ1-1; a possible D gene is TRBD1 (5 bases). Trimming removed 4 bases from V and 1 base from J, with 14 bases in between. The CDR3 extends over 15 amino acids. Germline lookup yields CDR1 SGDLS and CDR2 YYNGEE.

Many counts were recorded for this clonotype. The rearrangement links TRBV2 to TRBJ1-1; no clear D. Deletions cut 5 bases from V and 11 bases from J, with 9 bases between. The CDR3 totals 10 residues. Germline loops: CDR1 SNHLY, CDR2 FYNNEI. CDR3: CASSRGEAFF. CDR3 DNA sequence: TGTGCCAGCAGTCGCGGTGAGGCTTTCTTT.

This clonotype was counted at least ten times. The chain couples TRBV7-9 to TRBJ1-2, with D uncertain. From germline, CDR1 is SEHNR and CDR2 FQNEAQ (reference sequence). Trimming removed 0 bases from V and 0 bases from J, with 5 bases in between. This CDR3 comprises 14 residues. For the CDR3, the DNA is TGTGCCAGCAGCTTAGCGGCGGCTAACTATGGCTACACCTTC. This gives the protein CASSLAAANYGYTF.

There are many counts of this clonotype. A junction boundary mismatches the germline segment, possibly from a read error. The chain carries TRBV29-1 and TRBJ1-2; a possible D gene is TRBD1 (5 bases). CDR3 length: 10 amino acids. Germline V gene data show CDR1 as SQVTM and CDR2 as ANQGSEA. The CDR3 reads CSGGDYGYTF. The CDR3 coding sequence is TGCAGCGGGGGGGACTACGGCTACACCTTC.

This clonotype has more than one count but fewer than ten. The chain couples TRBV2 to TRBJ2-6; D is perhaps TRBD2 (5 bases). Deletions cut 2 bases from V and 3 bases from J, with 8 bases between. The CDR3 length is 15 residues. Germline CDR1 is SNHLY and CDR2 is FYNNEI. This chain's CDR3 is CASSESAGGANVLTF. The CDR3 DNA reads as TGTGCCAGCAGTGAATCGGCGGGTGGGGCCAACGTCCTGACTTTC.

This clonotype was counted at least ten times. The gene calls are TRBV4-3 and TRBJ1-5, with unresolved D. The germline V gene has CDR1 LGHNA and CDR2 YSLEER. V was clipped by 0 bases and J by 6 bases, with 6 bases between them. The CDR3 contains 13 residues. CDR3 nucleotides: TGCGCCAGCAGCCAAGATCCGGGTCAGCCCCAGCATTTT. Translated, it gives CASSQDPGQPQHF.

This clonotype was detected many times. The chain has TRBV5-1 and TRBJ2-3; D is possibly TRBD1 or TRBD2 (5 bases each). The CDR3 sequence is 17 residues long. V lost 3 bases to trimming and J lost 4 bases, with 21 bases between them. Per the germline V gene, CDR1 is SGHRS and CDR2 is YFSETQ. The CDR3 here is CASSSPGQILEADTQYF. The CDR3 DNA sequence: TGCGCCAGCAGCTCCCCTGGACAAATCCTGGAGGCAGATACGCAGTATTTT.

The chain links TRBV10-3 to TRBJ2-5; 10 nucleotides line up with TRBD1. The CDR3 is 15 amino acids. CDR1 and CDR2 from the germline V gene are ENHRY and SYGVKD. Trimming cost V 2 bases and J 1 base; bases outside gene matches: 1. CDR3 region: CAISEGDRGQETQYF. The CDR3 bases are TGTGCCATCAGTGAGGGGGACAGGGGCCAAGAGACCCAGTACTTC.